The 26 T cell receptor beta chains presented below share a single source sample, sequenced in a study of blood T cells in healthy people across ages. A second PCR of roughly 6 to 12 cycles used a sample-barcoded 5' primer and a J-beta primer mix. From the 5' RACE reads, TCRdb called clonotypes with MiXCR, one entry per CDR3 protein. The sample has over a million distinct CDR3 sequences, roughly 45% seen once; the top ten hold less than 8%. Sequencing was carried out using blood. Receptors were obtained from a woman under 30 in good health.

This clonotype has just a few counts. The J gene is TRBJ2-3, the V gene TRBV6-2 or TRBV6-3, with 7 positions matching TRBD1. The CDR3 length is 17 residues. In germline, CDR1 is MNHEY, CDR2 SVGEGT. V lost 6 bases, J lost 2 bases, and 14 bases stayed unmatched. The chain's CDR3 is CASRTRTGPYLTDTQYF. CDR3 nucleotides: TGTGCCAGCAGAACCAGGACAGGACCCTACCTCACAGATACGCAGTATTTT.

This chain uses TRBV5-1 with TRBJ2-1; the D is unclear. Trimming pared 2 bases from V and 9 bases from J, leaving 12 bases between. The CDR3 runs to 13 residues. From germline, CDR1 is SGHRS and CDR2 YFSETQ. CDR3 in DNA: TGCGCCAGCAGCTTCGGAGACGCAGGTGAGCAGTTCTTC. Its protein is CASSFGDAGEQFF.

In this sample, this clonotype turned up a few times. The V gene is TRBV27, the J gene TRBJ1-5, with D maybe TRBD1 (6 bases). V gave up 8 bases and J gave up 0 bases, with 17 bases separating them. CDR1 is MNHEY and CDR2 is SMNVEV in the germline V gene (reference sequence). This CDR3 is 16 amino acids long. The CDR3 DNA is TGTGCCAGCTTCGGGGGCCGGCTTTATAGCAATCAGCCCCAGCATTTT. Amino acids: CASFGGRLYSNQPQHF.

The chain employs TRBV20-1 and TRBJ2-1; TRBD2 agrees at 9 bases. CDR1 and CDR2 from the germline V gene are DFQATT and SNEGSKA (reference sequence). J gave up 5 bases and V 5 bases, and 7 bases lay outside the gene matches. The CDR3 totals 14 residues. CDR3 DNA sequence: TGCAGTGCTGGATTAGCGGGGGACCACAATGAGCAGTTCTTC. Residues: CSAGLAGDHNEQFF.

The rearrangement links TRBV10-3 to TRBJ2-7; 10 bases fit TRBD1. The CDR3 length is 14 residues. Trimming removed 10 bases from V and 6 bases from J; junction bases left unmatched: 12. From germline, CDR1 is ENHRY and CDR2 SYGVKD. The CDR3, as DNA: TGTGCCACCCTGGGACAGGGGAAACCTAGCGAGCAGTACTTC. Protein: CATLGQGKPSEQYF.

The genes are TRBV20-1 and TRBJ2-1; no reliable D call. V lost 1 base and J lost 3, with 19 bases in between. CDR3 length: 17 amino acids. Germline CDR1 DFQATT, CDR2 SNEGSKA (reference sequence). The CDR3 DNA sequence: TGCAGTGCTAGAGCCCTCCGACTTCCATGGGTCTACAATGAGCAGTTCTTC. Amino acids: CSARALRLPWVYNEQFF.

The chain carries TRBV7-6 and TRBJ2-4; the match to TRBD2 covers 9 bases. The CDR3 covers 13 residues. Unmatched junction bases numbered 4, after V lost 5 bases and J lost 8 bases. Germline V gene sequence: CDR1 SGHVS, CDR2 FNYEAQ. CDR3 nucleotides: TGTGCCAGCAGCGTTAGCGGGGGTGACATTCAGTACTTC. This encodes CASSVSGGDIQYF. The full variable domain, in which reference TRBV7-6 and TRBJ2-4 provide the parts outside the CDR3, is GAGVSQSPRYKVTKRGQDVALRCDPISGHVSLYWYRQALGQGPEFLTYFNYEAQQDKSGLPNDRFSAERPEGSISTLTIQRTEQRDSAMYRCASSVSGGDIQYFGAGTRLSVL.

The genes are TRBV27 and TRBJ2-3; D call uncertain. CDR3 length: 12 amino acids. Trimming pared 4 bases from V and 10 bases from J, leaving 12 bases between. CDR1 and CDR2 (germline): MNHEY, SMNVEV (reference sequence). Here the CDR3 DNA reads TGTGCCAGCAGTTCGGGCCAACAGTCGCAGTATTTT. Residues: CASSSGQQSQYF.

J is TRBJ2-5 and V is TRBV4-1; 7 nucleotides match TRBD2. The germline gives CDR1 MGHRA, CDR2 YSYEKL. After removal of 0 bases from V and 5 bases from J, the junction contained 9 bases not matched to a gene. This CDR3 region has 16 residues. The CDR3 nucleotides are TGCGCCAGCAGCCAAGATCAGGGAGCGGGGTTGGAGACCCAGTACTTC. It translates to CASSQDQGAGLETQYF.

The chain recombines TRBV20-1 with TRBJ1-1; no firm D call. The V gene lost 4 bases and the J gene lost 4 bases, with 19 bases spanning the gap. CDR3 length: 15 amino acids. Germline loops: CDR1 DFQATT, CDR2 SNEGSKA (reference sequence). The CDR3 DNA is TGCAGTGCTACCCCCTTGACGACTGGAGGCACTGAAGCTTTCTTT. This encodes CSATPLTTGGTEAFF.

The chain recombines TRBV10-3 with TRBJ2-7; D unclear. V dropped 6 bases and J dropped 3 bases, with 9 bases sitting between them. The CDR3 loop spans 12 amino acids. Looked up from germline, CDR1 is ENHRY and CDR2 is SYGVKD. The CDR3 loop reads CAISSRNYEQYF. In DNA form, the CDR3 reads TGTGCCATCAGCTCCAGGAACTACGAGCAGTACTTC.

The rearrangement links TRBV20-1 to TRBJ2-5; TRBD2 agrees at 7 bases. This CDR3 has 13 residues. Trimming cost V 3 bases and J 13 bases; bases outside gene matches: 14. CDR1 is DFQATT and CDR2 is SNEGSKA in the germline V gene (reference sequence). The chain's CDR3 is CSARVNKERETYF. CDR3 sequence (DNA): TGCAGTGCTAGGGTAAACAAAGAGCGGGAAACGTACTTC.

The chain links TRBV28 to TRBJ2-7; D ambiguous. Trimming stripped 5 bases from V and 9 bases from J, with 11 bases between. CDR3 length: 11 amino acids. CDR1 is MDHEN and CDR2 is SYDVKM in the germline V gene. The CDR3 loop is CASSHTRTQYF. CDR3 nucleotides: TGTGCCAGCAGTCACACACGTACGCAGTACTTC.

In this sample, this clonotype turned up a few times. Here the CDR3 DNA reads TGTGCCAGCTTCCGTCGGGGTGAGCAGTTCTTC. Translated: CASFRRGEQFF. The V call is TRBV12-3 or TRBV12-4, the J call TRBJ2-1, with a tentative D call TRBD2 (5 bases). The CDR3 sequence is 11 residues long. V gave up 8 bases and J gave up 9 bases, with 11 bases separating them.

The genes are TRBV6-4 and TRBJ2-7; no clear D. V lost 11 bases and J lost 7, with 9 bases in between. Germline assignment: CDR1 MRHNA and CDR2 SNTAGT. This CDR3 is built from 9 residues. This CDR3 reads CAGNTEQYF. CDR3 coding DNA: TGTGCCGGGAATACGGAGCAGTACTTC.

The chain couples TRBV29-1 to TRBJ2-3; TRBD1 matches at 10 bases. Germline CDR1 reads SQVTM; CDR2 reads ANQGSEA. The CDR3 sequence is 17 residues long. V shed 4 bases and J 4 bases; nucleotides not matched to a gene: 14. The DNA of the CDR3 is TGCAGCGTTGGTACTGACAGGGGGCGCAGGAACGCAGATACGCAGTATTTT. This encodes CSVGTDRGRRNADTQYF.

With respect to this clonotype: Being one base from a much bigger clone, this may be a read error. The chain is built from TRBV5-1 and TRBJ2-3; D is uncertain. The CDR3 has 16 amino acids. Germline CDR1 and CDR2: SGHRS and YFSETQ. Trimming took 5 bases from V and 1 from J, leaving 17 bases between them. CDR3 amino acids: CASSNYQQDRTDTQYF. CDR3 in DNA: TGCGCCAGCAGTAATTACCAACAAGACCGCACAGATACGCAGTATTTT.

CDR3 sequence reads: CASSPFVPTSGKETQYF. CDR3 in DNA: TGTGCCAGCAGCCCCTTCGTTCCAACTAGCGGCAAAGAGACCCAGTACTTC. V is TRBV7-9 and J is TRBJ2-5, with 8 bases fitting TRBD2. Germline CDR1 SEHNR, CDR2 FQNEAQ (reference sequence). This CDR3 comprises 17 residues. The V gene end was trimmed by 5 bases and the J gene end by 3 bases; junction bases not matched to a gene: 14.

A single count supports this clonotype. V gene TRBV20-1 combines with J gene TRBJ2-7, with D perhaps being TRBD1 or TRBD2 (6 bases each). Germline V gene data show CDR1 as DFQATT and CDR2 as SNEGSKA (reference sequence). The ends were cut back, 6 bases at V and 6 bases at J, with 21 bases in the middle. CDR3 length: 14 residues. As DNA, the CDR3 is TGCAGTGCCCCGCGGGACACCGGGGTTGGCGAGCAGTACTTC. Protein sequence: CSAPRDTGVGEQYF.

V gene TRBV14 combines with J gene TRBJ2-3; 14 positions agree with TRBD2. This CDR3 is 20 amino acids long. After removal of 4 bases from V and 2 bases from J, the junction contained 14 bases not matched to a gene. Germline assignment: CDR1 SGHDN and CDR2 FVKESK. CDR3 loop: CASSLHLGLAGGQDTDTQYF. The CDR3 DNA is TGTGCCAGCAGCCTACACCTCGGACTAGCGGGGGGCCAGGACACAGATACGCAGTATTTT. Full variable domain (rest looked up from reference TRBV14 and TRBJ2-3): EAGVTQFPSHSVIEKGQTVTLRCDPISGHDNLYWYRRVMGKEIKFLLHFVKESKQDESGMPNNRFLAERTGGTYSTLKVQPAELEDSGVYFCASSLHLGLAGGQDTDTQYFGPGTRLTVL.

A remark on this clonotype: At one of its ends the junction is not consistent with the germline gene, which may arise from a read error. The rearrangement joins TRBV7-6 to TRBJ2-3; tentative D call: TRBD1 (6 bases). Germline assignment: CDR1 SGHVS and CDR2 FNYEAQ. This CDR3 is 16 amino acids long. The CDR3 sequence: CAGSLAGAGNTDTQYF. CDR3 nucleotide sequence: TGTGCCGGCAGCTTAGCAGGGGCAGGTAACACAGATACGCAGTATTTT.

The genes are TRBV27 and TRBJ2-5; TRBD2 matches 12 bases. CDR1 and CDR2 from the germline V gene are MNHEY and SMNVEV (reference sequence). The CDR3 is 16 amino acids. Germline trimming cut 6 bases from V and 0 bases from J; bases unmatched to any gene: 5. The chain's CDR3 is CASRLGTSGYQETQYF. The CDR3 DNA follows: TGTGCCAGCAGACTCGGGACTAGCGGGTACCAAGAGACCCAGTACTTC.

The chain combines TRBV5-5 with TRBJ1-1; TRBD1 is a possible D gene (5 bases). Per the germline V gene, CDR1 is SGHKS and CDR2 is YYEKEE (reference sequence). There are 14 residues in the CDR3. The ends were cut back, 1 base at V and 6 bases at J, with 13 bases in the middle. The CDR3 bases are TGTGCCAGCAGCTTGTATGACAGTTCTTCTGAAGCTTTCTTT. Its protein product is CASSLYDSSSEAFF.

The rearrangement links TRBV3-1 to TRBJ1-2, with D possibly TRBD1 on 5 matching bases. Trimming removed 4 bases from V and 4 bases from J, with 19 bases in between. CDR3 length: 16 amino acids. CDR1 is LGHDT, CDR2 YNNKEL, per germline (reference sequence). The CDR3 coding sequence is TGTGCCAGCAGCCGACTTACGGCAGGGAACGGCTATGGCTACACCTTC. Amino acid sequence: CASSRLTAGNGYGYTF.

The chain carries TRBV5-5 and TRBJ2-7; weak D call: TRBD1 (5 bases). CDR1 SGHKS and CDR2 YYEKEE come from the germline V gene (reference sequence). The CDR3 contains 13 residues. V was shortened by 0 bases and J by 6 bases, with 10 bases between the two germline ends. CDR3 in DNA: TGTGCCAGCAGCTTGGCACGGCAGGGCGAGCAGTACTTC. Translating gives CASSLARQGEQYF. Supplemented by reference TRBV5-5 and TRBJ2-7, the full variable domain reads DAGVTQSPTHLIKTRGQQVTLRCSPISGHKSVSWYQQVLGQGPQFIFQYYEKEERGRGNFPDRFSARQFPNYSSELNVNALLLGDSALYLCASSLARQGEQYFGPGTRLTVT.

The V and J genes are TRBV29-1 and TRBJ2-1; 8 nucleotides match TRBD2. This CDR3 contains 17 residues. V was pared by 4 bases and J by 0 bases, with 11 bases of the junction left unmatched. Germline CDR1 SQVTM, CDR2 ANQGSEA. CDR3 DNA sequence: TGCAGCGTTGTTCGGGCGGGAGGCCTCCGCTCCTACAATGAGCAGTTCTTC. Translation gives CSVVRAGGLRSYNEQFF.